The rows below give T cell receptor beta chains drawn from one sample of a study of T cell responses to AZD1222 COVID-19 vaccine. Clones were sequenced by immunoSEQ multiplex PCR, and TCRdb holds only the in-frame ones, with some missing. The sample lists 95,000 to 120,000 clones, 86% seen once, with 3% to 4% in the top ten. The material sequenced was peripheral blood, taken on day 0 of AZD1222 vaccination. The receptor set was obtained from an adult in good health. Both conserved end residues are part of each CDR3. D genes are given only for firm matches. Some rows have no size entry. The others give once, few or many, or a class for an expanded clone.

v_gene: TRBV24-1; j_gene: TRBJ1-2; d_gene: NA; abundance: NA; CDR3nt: TGTGCCACCAGTGATTTGGGAATTAACTATGGCTACACCTTC; CDR3aa: CATSDLGINYGYTF
v_gene: TRBV7-2; j_gene: TRBJ1-2; d_gene: NA; abundance: NA; CDR3nt: TGTGCCAGCAGCCCTGACATCTATGGCTACACCTTC; CDR3aa: CASSPDIYGYTF
v_gene: TRBV5-1; j_gene: TRBJ2-7; d_gene: NA; abundance: NA; CDR3nt: TGCGCCAGCAGCTTGGCCGGGGAAGAGCAGTACTTC; CDR3aa: CASSLAGEEQYF
v_gene: TRBV28; j_gene: TRBJ1-1; d_gene: NA; abundance: NA; CDR3nt: TGTGCCAGCAGTTTAATTGGATCACGACAGCCATTTGAAGCTTTCTTT; CDR3aa: CASSLIGSRQPFEAFF
v_gene: TRBV5-1; j_gene: TRBJ1-2; d_gene: TRBD1; abundance: NA; CDR3nt: TGCGCCAGCAGCTCGAGCGGGACAGGGCAAGGTGGGGGCTACACCTTC; CDR3aa: CASSSSGTGQGGGYTF
v_gene: TRBV7-9; j_gene: TRBJ1-6; d_gene: TRBD1; abundance: NA; CDR3nt: TGTGCCAGCAGCTTCAAGGGGGCCGATAATTCACCCCTCCACTTT; CDR3aa: CASSFKGADNSPLHF
v_gene: TRBV29-1; j_gene: TRBJ1-1; d_gene: NA; abundance: NA; CDR3nt: TGCAGCGTTGAAACGGCAAAAGGAGCTTTCTTT; CDR3aa: CSVETAKGAFF
v_gene: TRBV6-5; j_gene: TRBJ1-1; d_gene: NA; abundance: NA; CDR3nt: TGTGCCAGCAGCAAGGAACAGTCCCGGACTGAAGCTTTCTTT; CDR3aa: CASSKEQSRTEAFF
v_gene: TRBV20-1; j_gene: TRBJ1-2; d_gene: TRBD1; abundance: NA; CDR3nt: TGCAGTGCTCGTGGGACAGGGAGAGCCTATGGCTACACCTTC; CDR3aa: CSARGTGRAYGYTF
v_gene: TRBV4-1; j_gene: TRBJ2-7; d_gene: NA; abundance: large; CDR3nt: TGCGCCAGCAGCCTAGGAGTCGAGCAGTACTTC; CDR3aa: CASSLGVEQYF
v_gene: TRBV5-5; j_gene: TRBJ2-1; d_gene: TRBD2; abundance: NA; CDR3nt: TGTGCCAGCAGCAATAGAGCGGGGGGGATCAATGAGCAGTTCTTC; CDR3aa: CASSNRAGGINEQFF
v_gene: TRBV20-1; j_gene: TRBJ2-3; d_gene: NA; abundance: NA; CDR3nt: TGCAGTGCTAGAGACAGGTCTACGCAGTATTTT; CDR3aa: CSARDRSTQYF
v_gene: TRBV5-6; j_gene: TRBJ1-6; d_gene: TRBD1; abundance: NA; CDR3nt: TGTGCCAGCAGCGTCGATCCAGGGGGTAACTCACCCCTCCACTTT; CDR3aa: CASSVDPGGNSPLHF
v_gene: TRBV5-4; j_gene: TRBJ2-7; d_gene: NA; abundance: NA; CDR3nt: TGTGCCAGCAGCCCGGACCAACAGGGCCGGGGGTACTTC; CDR3aa: CASSPDQQGRGYF
v_gene: TRBV7-3; j_gene: TRBJ2-5; d_gene: TRBD1; abundance: NA; CDR3nt: TGTGCCAGCAGCTTAACGGACAGGGCGGGGCAAGAGACCCAGTACTTC; CDR3aa: CASSLTDRAGQETQYF
v_gene: TRBV5-4; j_gene: TRBJ2-7; d_gene: NA; abundance: NA; CDR3nt: TGTGCCAGCAGCCCACGGGCAGGGATCAACGAGCAGTACTTC; CDR3aa: CASSPRAGINEQYF
v_gene: TRBV5-6; j_gene: TRBJ1-6; d_gene: NA; abundance: NA; CDR3nt: TGTGCCAGCAGCTTAAGCTCCTATAATTCACCCCTCCACTTT; CDR3aa: CASSLSSYNSPLHF
v_gene: TRBV5-5; j_gene: TRBJ2-3; d_gene: TRBD2; abundance: NA; CDR3nt: TGTGCCAGCAGCTTCGGAGCGGGGACAGATACGCAGTATTTT; CDR3aa: CASSFGAGTDTQYF
v_gene: TRBV9; j_gene: TRBJ2-3; d_gene: NA; abundance: NA; CDR3nt: TGTGCCAGCAGCGTAGGGGGTCGCACGACAGATACGCAGTATTTT; CDR3aa: CASSVGGRTTDTQYF
v_gene: TRBV7-2; j_gene: TRBJ2-7; d_gene: TRBD1; abundance: NA; CDR3nt: TGTGCCAGCAGCTCCAGACAGGGCCGGGAGCAGTACTTC; CDR3aa: CASSSRQGREQYF
v_gene: TRBV3-1/TRBV3-2; j_gene: TRBJ1-2; d_gene: TRBD1; abundance: NA; CDR3nt: TGTGCCAGCAGCCAAGACGGACAGGGCCCTAACTATGGCTACACCTTC; CDR3aa: CASSQDGQGPNYGYTF
v_gene: TRBV30; j_gene: TRBJ2-2; d_gene: NA; abundance: NA; CDR3nt: TGTGCCTGGAACTCGGGGGCGAACACCGGGGAGCTGTTTTTT; CDR3aa: CAWNSGANTGELFF
v_gene: TRBV29-1; j_gene: TRBJ2-7; d_gene: NA; abundance: NA; CDR3nt: TGCAGCGTTGAACGGGTGTCTACGGAGCAGTACTTC; CDR3aa: CSVERVSTEQYF
v_gene: TRBV6-1; j_gene: TRBJ2-7; d_gene: NA; abundance: NA; CDR3nt: TGTGCCAGCAGTGAAGTCAGGGGGGACGAGCAGTACTTC; CDR3aa: CASSEVRGDEQYF
v_gene: TRBV6-7; j_gene: TRBJ2-5; d_gene: NA; abundance: NA; CDR3nt: TGTGCCAGCAGGCCCACTAGCAGGGACGAGACCCAGTACTTC; CDR3aa: CASRPTSRDETQYF
v_gene: TRBV7-9; j_gene: TRBJ2-5; d_gene: TRBD2; abundance: NA; CDR3nt: TGTGCCAGCAGCTTAAGCGGGGCAGAGACCCAGTACTTC; CDR3aa: CASSLSGAETQYF
v_gene: TRBV2; j_gene: TRBJ1-2; d_gene: TRBD1; abundance: once; CDR3nt: TGTGCCAGCAGTGACACTCCCAGGGGGCAAGGTGATGGCTACACCTTC; CDR3aa: CASSDTPRGQGDGYTF